This passage covers 30 T cell receptor beta chains from one sample sequenced in a study of control samples from healthy donors and cancer patients. Profiling relied on immunoSEQ multiplex PCR, and the TCRdb table lists in-frame clones only, not all of them. The sample carries about 120,000 clones, approximately 87% recorded once. Sequencing was carried out using blood. The receptors stem from a man aged 25-45 years in good health.

Comment on this clone: Distinct nucleotide sequences in the sample also encode this CDR3. This chain connects TRBV7-6 to TRBJ1-1; D may be TRBD1 (6 bases). The CDR3 consists of 18 residues. With 0 bases removed from V and 5 bases from J, the gap between germline ends came to 22 bases. Germline values: CDR1 SGHVS, CDR2 FNYEAQ. The CDR3 is CASSLAVAGVGGQTEAFF. CDR3 in DNA: TGTGCCAGCAGCTTAGCGGTGGCGGGGGTGGGGGGGCAAACTGAAGCTTTCTTT.

This clone turned up a few times. The chain couples TRBV7-9 to TRBJ2-7, with D possibly TRBD1 on 6 matching bases. Trimming left V 8 bases short and J 1 base short, with 18 bases between. The CDR3 has 15 residues. Germline values: CDR1 SEHNR, CDR2 FQNEAQ (reference sequence). CDR3 DNA: TGTGCCAGCTCCCCCCAGGGGCGCTTTTCCTACGAGCAGTACTTC. This encodes CASSPQGRFSYEQYF.

The chain recombines TRBV6-4 with TRBJ2-6, with TRBD1 identical over 7 bases. The CDR3 contains 17 residues. Germline lookup yields CDR1 MRHNA and CDR2 SNTAGT. With V trimmed by 2 bases and J by 3 bases, 7 bases remained unmatched. For the CDR3, the DNA is TGTGCCAGCAGTGACGGGACAGCCGATTATGGGGCCAACGTCCTGACTTTC. This sequence encodes CASSDGTADYGANVLTF.

This clone was found once. This sequence joins TRBV10-3 and TRBJ2-7; weak D call: TRBD1 (6 bases). The V end lost 10 bases, the J end lost 0 bases, and 10 bases lay between the germline ends. This CDR3 has 12 residues. CDR1 and CDR2 (germline): ENHRY, SYGVKD. The CDR3 reads CATGTSSYEQYV. DNA of the CDR3: TGTGCCACCGGGACATCCTCCTACGAGCAGTACGTC.

The CDR3 here is CSVLQYNEQFF. The CDR3, as DNA: TGCAGCGTTCTGCAGTACAATGAGCAGTTCTTC. The genes are TRBV29-1 and TRBJ2-1, with D hard to call. V was pared by 5 bases and J by 4 bases, with 6 bases between. The germline CDR1 and CDR2 sequences are SQVTM and ANQGSEA. This CDR3 is built from 11 residues.

The table lists this clone with a few counts. This chain links TRBV30 with TRBJ2-2; D is possibly TRBD1 (5 bases). Germline V gene sequence: CDR1 GTSNPN, CDR2 SVGIG (reference sequence). With 4 bases removed from V and 5 bases from J, the gap between germline ends came to 14 bases. This CDR3 is built from 14 residues. The CDR3 here is CAWNTARATGELFF. The CDR3 DNA follows: TGTGCCTGGAATACGGCCAGGGCTACCGGGGAGCTGTTTTTT.

This clone was seen only a few times. V is TRBV15 and J is TRBJ1-1; perhaps TRBD1 as D (5 bases). From germline, CDR1 is LNHNV and CDR2 YYDKDF (reference sequence). V was trimmed by 0 bases and J by 4 bases, leaving 21 bases between them. CDR3 size: 18 residues. CDR3 in amino acids: CATSREVLDIFPLTEAFF. The CDR3 DNA reads as TGTGCCACCAGCAGAGAGGTTTTGGACATCTTTCCTCTCACTGAAGCTTTCTTT.

This clone occurred a few times. The chain carries TRBV7-6 and TRBJ1-3; D call uncertain. The germline gives CDR1 SGHVS, CDR2 FNYEAQ. Trimming stripped 3 bases from V and 0 bases from J, with 9 bases between. This CDR3 region has 15 residues. The CDR3 DNA follows: TGTGCCAGCAGCTTTAACACAGACTCTGGAAACACCATATATTTT. Translation: CASSFNTDSGNTIYF.

The J gene is TRBJ1-1, the V gene TRBV10-2; D remains unclear. Germline CDR1 and CDR2: WSHSY and SAAADI. Trimming pared 3 bases from V and 1 base from J, leaving 6 bases between. The CDR3 has 13 residues. The CDR3 DNA follows: TGCGCCAGCAGTGACCGTCGGAACACTGAAGCTTTCTTT. Translated: CASSDRRNTEAFF.

In its sample, this clone was seen once. V usage is TRBV5-1 and J usage is TRBJ1-1; unclear D gene. The CDR3 runs to 14 residues. Trimming took off 0 bases at V and 1 base at J, with 7 bases between the two ends. Germline values: CDR1 SGHRS, CDR2 YFSETQ. Here the CDR3 reads CASSLAWWNTEAFF. CDR3 sequence (DNA): TGCGCCAGCAGCTTGGCCTGGTGGAACACTGAAGCTTTCTTT.

Here the CDR3 reads CASSFEGDSIVTGELFF. The CDR3 region has the DNA TGTGCCAGCAGCTTCGAAGGTGACTCTATCGTGACCGGGGAGCTGTTTTTT. The V gene is TRBV5-8, the J gene TRBJ2-2; D remains ambiguous. The CDR3 sequence is 17 residues long. Germline V CDR1 and CDR2: SGHTS, YDEGEE. V lost 2 bases and J 5 bases, leaving 19 bases between the germline ends.

The rearrangement uses TRBV11-2 and TRBJ2-5; D may be TRBD1 or TRBD2 (6 bases each). CDR1 is SGHAT, CDR2 FQNNGV, per germline. The CDR3 runs 17 residues. V lost 5 bases, J lost 4 bases, and 23 bases lay in between. CDR3 nucleotides: TGTGCCAGCAGCCCATACTTGGGGGTTGGAGGGGGAGAGACCCAGTACTTC. This codes for CASSPYLGVGGGETQYF.

The V call is TRBV24-1, the J call TRBJ1-1; D not certain. The germline V gene has CDR1 KGHDR and CDR2 SFDVKD. This CDR3 is 12 amino acids long. V was pared by 9 bases and J by 5 bases, with 12 bases between. CDR3 coding DNA: TGTGCCACCCGGGCCGGAGGGACTGAAGCTTTCTTT. Its translation: CATRAGGTEAFF.

This clone has only a few counts. The chain couples TRBV10-3 to TRBJ1-2, with D hard to call. V was trimmed by 0 bases and J by 10 bases, leaving 15 bases between them. This CDR3 spans 14 amino acids. CDR1 ENHRY and CDR2 SYGVKD come from the germline V gene. CDR3 in amino acids: CAISESKSLAPYTF. In DNA, the CDR3 is TGTGCCATCAGTGAGTCGAAGTCACTAGCTCCCTACACCTTC.

This sequence joins TRBV11-3 and TRBJ1-2, with D possibly TRBD1 on 5 matching bases. Germline loops: CDR1 SGHNT, CDR2 YENEEA. The ends were cut back, 6 bases at V and 4 bases at J, with 6 bases in the middle. This CDR3 has 11 residues. This CDR3 is CASSRGYGYTF. For the CDR3, the DNA is TGTGCCAGCAGTAGGGGCTATGGCTACACCTTC.

This chain connects TRBV7-9 to TRBJ2-2, with D perhaps TRBD1 (6 bases). CDR3 length equals 14 residues. Germline assignment: CDR1 SEHNR and CDR2 FQNEAQ (reference sequence). V was trimmed by 7 bases and J by 1 base, leaving 10 bases between them. In DNA form, the CDR3 reads TGTGCCAGCACCTGGGGACAGAACACCGGGGAGCTGTTTTTT. Encoded protein: CASTWGQNTGELFF.

The rearrangement joins TRBV30 to TRBJ2-2; D call uncertain. The germline V gene encodes CDR1 GTSNPN and CDR2 SVGIG (reference sequence). The V end lost 0 bases, the J end lost 4 bases, and 12 bases lay between the germline ends. This CDR3 is built from 15 residues. The CDR3 sequence: CAWSVGGTTTGELFF. CDR3 coding DNA: TGTGCCTGGAGTGTGGGTGGCACTACCACCGGGGAGCTGTTTTTT.

The V call is TRBV10-3, the J call TRBJ2-3; TRBD2 matches 9 bases. Germline V gives CDR1 ENHRY, CDR2 SYGVKD. The CDR3 has 14 amino acids. Unmatched junction bases numbered 5, after V lost 4 bases and J lost 6 bases. The chain's CDR3 is CAISGSSGVDTQYF. In nucleotides, the CDR3 is TGTGCCATCAGTGGGTCTAGCGGGGTTGATACGCAGTATTTT.

This chain joins TRBV4-2 and TRBJ2-5; 7 nucleotides line up with TRBD2. The V and J ends lost 1 base and 1 base, in that order; junction bases with no gene match: 3. CDR1 LGHNA and CDR2 YNFKEQ come from the germline V gene. This CDR3 has 15 residues. DNA for the CDR3: TGTGCCAGCAGCCAAGCGGGGGGAGTCCAAGAGACCCAGTACTTC. Encoded protein: CASSQAGGVQETQYF.

The J gene is TRBJ1-6, the V gene TRBV18; D gene unclear. CDR1 and CDR2 from the germline V gene are KGHSH and LQKENI. The germline V and J ends were trimmed by 2 bases and 8 bases, with 1 base remaining between them. CDR3 size: 11 residues. The CDR3 DNA reads as TGTGCCAGCTCACCAGATTCACCCCTCCACTTT. The encoded protein is CASSPDSPLHF.

CDR3 protein: CASSLGGQAGGYTF. Written as DNA, the CDR3 is TGCGCCAGCAGCTTGGGAGGACAGGCTGGTGGCTACACCTTC. The chain combines TRBV5-1 with TRBJ1-2; 7 nucleotides line up with TRBD1. CDR1 and CDR2 from the germline V gene are SGHRS and YFSETQ. J lost 7 bases, V lost 0 bases, and 6 bases had no gene match. This CDR3 region has 14 residues.

The V call is TRBV5-8, the J call TRBJ1-2; D gene ambiguous. CDR3 length equals 13 residues. Germline CDR1 is SGHTS and CDR2 is YDEGEE. Trimming pared 4 bases from V and 6 bases from J, leaving 13 bases between. The CDR3 is CASSPPRVDGYTF. The CDR3 DNA sequence: TGTGCCAGCAGCCCCCCGCGGGTCGATGGCTACACCTTC.

V gene TRBV6-4 combines with J gene TRBJ1-1; D gene unclear. Germline V gives CDR1 MRHNA, CDR2 SNTAGT. This CDR3 comprises 13 residues. V was trimmed by 3 bases and J by 2 bases, leaving 7 bases between them. The CDR3 loop is CASSEQRNTEAFF. In nucleotides, the CDR3 is TGTGCCAGCAGTGAACAGAGAAACACTGAAGCTTTCTTT.

This clone showed up just once. The rearrangement uses TRBV19 and TRBJ2-6, with 8 bases that match TRBD1. This CDR3 has 16 residues. The V segment lost 6 bases and the J segment 0 bases; nucleotides outside the gene matches: 4. Germline CDR1 is LNHDA and CDR2 is SQIVND (reference sequence). CDR3 residues: CASSPDRASGANVLTF. In DNA form, the CDR3 reads TGTGCCAGTAGCCCGGACAGGGCCTCTGGGGCCAACGTCCTGACTTTC.

The V gene is TRBV19, the J gene TRBJ1-1; possibly TRBD1 for D (5 bases). This CDR3 has 14 residues. V lost 10 bases and J lost 1, with 16 bases in between. From germline, CDR1 is LNHDA and CDR2 SQIVND (reference sequence). CDR3 coding DNA: TGTGCCACCAAGGGCGGGCAGGGGAACACTGAAGCTTTCTTT. Its protein is CATKGGQGNTEAFF.

The chain carries TRBV30 and TRBJ1-6; 9 bases are shared with TRBD1. The CDR3 is 14 residues long. Trimming removed 5 bases from V and 9 bases from J; junction bases left unmatched: 8. Germline values: CDR1 GTSNPN, CDR2 SVGIG (reference sequence). Written as DNA, the CDR3 is TGTGCCTGGGATAAAACAGGGGGCCTTTCACCCCTCCACTTT. Translated, it gives CAWDKTGGLSPLHF.

CDR3: CASSYDRNEQFF. In DNA, the CDR3 is TGCGCCAGCAGTTATGACAGGAATGAGCAGTTCTTC. This chain uses TRBV5-1 with TRBJ2-1, with D maybe TRBD1 (6 bases). The germline CDR1 and CDR2 sequences are SGHRS and YFSETQ. The length of the CDR3 is 12 residues. V shed 5 bases and J shed 7 bases, with 10 bases lying between them.

The CDR3 coding sequence is TGTGCCAGCAGCTTCCGGAGAGTGAATCAGCCCCAGCATTTT. Residues: CASSFRRVNQPQHF. The chain recombines TRBV7-8 with TRBJ1-5; D is uncertain. The germline gives CDR1 SGHVS, CDR2 FQNEAQ. V lost 3 bases to trimming and J lost 4 bases, with 10 bases between them. CDR3 size: 14 residues.

This clone was picked up one time. This sequence joins TRBV28 and TRBJ2-3; D is uncertain. Germline CDR1 reads MDHEN; CDR2 reads SYDVKM. The CDR3 length is 15 residues. Trimming shortened V by 4 bases and J by 6 bases, and 17 bases separated the two germline ends. CDR3 sequence (DNA): TGTGCCAGCAGTTCCCCTCGGATAGTCGAGGATACGCAGTATTTT. Protein: CASSSPRIVEDTQYF. The full variable domain, with the rest looked up from reference TRBV28 and TRBJ2-3, is DVKVTQSSRYLVKRTGEKVFLECVQDMDHENMFWYRQDPGLGLRLIYFSYDVKMKEKGDIPEGYSVSREKKERFSLILESASTNQTSMYLCASSSPRIVEDTQYFGPGTRLTVL.

V and J are TRBV19 and TRBJ2-2; unclear D gene. Germline CDR1 and CDR2: LNHDA and SQIVND (reference sequence). The length of the CDR3 is 15 residues. V was pared by 1 base and J by 3 bases, with 9 bases between. The chain's CDR3 is CASSIGGVYTGELFF. The CDR3 coding sequence is TGTGCCAGTAGTATAGGTGGAGTCTACACCGGGGAGCTGTTTTTT.